The 17 T cell receptor beta chains presented below share a single source sample, sequenced in a study of T-cell reconstitution after alpha-beta-depleted transplantation in children. TCRbeta library construction was performed incorporating unique molecular identifiers. TCRdb ran MiXCR on the PCR reads and lists one entry per CDR3 protein. The top ten clones hold less than 9% of a sample with about 290,000 distinct CDR3 sequences, around 9.1% of them seen once. Sequencing used PBMCs, obtained before TCRalphabeta/CD19-depleted stem cell transplant. The receptors were sampled from a boy in the first two years of life with acute myeloid leukemia, due to receive a stem cell transplant.

This clonotype was found many times. This chain uses TRBV12-3 or TRBV12-4 with TRBJ2-7, with TRBD1 identical over 9 bases. V lost 6 bases, J lost 3 bases, and 9 bases stayed unmatched. This CDR3 spans 15 amino acids. CDR3 sequence (DNA): TGTGCCAGCAGAAGCAGCGGGACAGGGAGCTACGAGCAGTACTTC. Amino acids: CASRSSGTGSYEQYF.

This clonotype appeared many times. The chain is built from TRBV6-5 and TRBJ2-7; 8 nucleotides align to TRBD2. The CDR3 has 14 residues. The germline gives CDR1 MNHEY, CDR2 SVGAGI. V was clipped by 6 bases and J by 3 bases; unmatched bases: 7. In nucleotides, the CDR3 is TGTGCCAGCAGCCCCGAAGCGGGGGACTACGAGCAGTACTTC. Protein sequence: CASSPEAGDYEQYF.

This clonotype occurred many times. The V gene is TRBV11-2, the J gene TRBJ2-3; D is unresolved. The CDR3 loop spans 16 amino acids. V lost 7 bases, J lost 0 bases, and 17 bases lay in between. The germline gives CDR1 SGHAT, CDR2 FQNNGV. The CDR3 reads CASTRSLLSSTDTQYF. The CDR3 bases are TGTGCCAGCACGCGGTCCCTACTTTCTAGCACAGATACGCAGTATTTT. Using reference TRBV11-2 and TRBJ2-3 for the parts outside the CDR3, the full variable domain is EAGVAQSPRYKIIEKRQSVAFWCNPISGHATLYWYQQILGQGPKLLIQFQNNGVVDDSQLPKDRFSAERLKGVDSTLKIQPAKLEDSAVYLCASTRSLLSSTDTQYFGPGTRLTVL.

This clonotype was recorded at least ten times. The chain links TRBV14 to TRBJ2-1, with 8 bases identical to TRBD1. Germline CDR1 and CDR2: SGHDN and FVKESK. The CDR3 consists of 19 residues. Trimming took 3 bases from V and 0 from J; bases not matched to a gene: 13. The CDR3 DNA is TGTGCCAGCAGCCATGACCCGGGACAGGTGTTAAGCTCCTACAATGAGCAGTTCTTC. Translating it yields CASSHDPGQVLSSYNEQFF.

The rearrangement joins TRBV7-3 to TRBJ2-1; 7 bases fit TRBD1. The CDR3 loop spans 17 amino acids. The V gene end was trimmed by 5 bases and the J gene end by 3 bases; junction bases not matched to a gene: 13. The germline gives CDR1 SGHTA, CDR2 FQGTGA. CDR3: CASSPSAGGPYYNEQFF. In DNA, the CDR3 is TGTGCCAGCAGCCCGAGCGCAGGGGGACCGTACTACAATGAGCAGTTCTTC.

The table lists this clonotype with many counts. The V gene is TRBV11-2, the J gene TRBJ1-1, with D unclear. CDR3 length equals 13 residues. Trimming cost V 4 bases and J 11 bases, with 17 bases left between them. Germline assignment: CDR1 SGHAT and CDR2 FQNNGV. The CDR3: CASSSWGRRTAFF. In DNA, the CDR3 is TGTGCCAGCAGCTCTTGGGGAAGGCGAACGGCTTTCTTT.

At least ten counts were recorded for this clonotype. As DNA, the CDR3 is TGTGCCAGCAGCTCCCAGTTTGAGCAGTACTTC. Its protein is CASSSQFEQYF. The chain couples TRBV25-1 to TRBJ2-7; D unresolved. Trimming cost V 6 bases and J 7 bases, with 10 bases left between them. The CDR3 is 11 amino acids. The V gene's germline CDR1 is MGHDK and CDR2 SYGVNS.

This clonotype was counted ten times or more. This chain joins TRBV5-4 and TRBJ2-3; D is ambiguous. V dropped 0 bases and J dropped 1 base, with 9 bases sitting between them. CDR3 length: 15 amino acids. Germline V lookup: CDR1 SGHNT, CDR2 YYREEE (reference sequence). CDR3 sequence reads: CASSLDTSRTDTQYF. The CDR3 nucleotides are TGTGCCAGCAGCTTGGACACCTCCCGCACAGATACGCAGTATTTT.

This chain joins TRBV10-3 and TRBJ1-2; the match to TRBD1 covers 11 bases. The CDR3 loop spans 15 amino acids. CDR1 and CDR2 from the germline V gene are ENHRY and SYGVKD. The J segment lost 5 bases and the V segment lost 6 bases, leaving 8 bases of the junction unmatched. This chain's CDR3 is CAISTRDRGYYGYTF. The DNA for the CDR3 is TGTGCCATCAGCACCCGGGACAGGGGGTATTATGGCTACACCTTC.

This clonotype came up many times. The chain's CDR3 is CASSPDRERQYF. In nucleotides, the CDR3 is TGCGCCAGCAGCCCTGACAGGGAACGGCAGTACTTC. The V call is TRBV5-1, the J call TRBJ2-7, with 7 bases identical to TRBD1. This CDR3 spans 12 amino acids. V lost 4 bases, J lost 9 bases, and 7 bases stayed unmatched. Germline CDR1 SGHRS, CDR2 YFSETQ.

The chain is built from TRBV18 and TRBJ2-2; D is uncertain. Per germline, CDR1 KGHSH and CDR2 LQKENI. There are 15 residues in the CDR3. Trimming shortened V by 4 bases and J by 5 bases, and 14 bases separated the two germline ends. CDR3 residues: CASSRPNPGTGELFF. In DNA form, the CDR3 reads TGTGCCAGCTCACGCCCAAACCCCGGGACCGGGGAGCTGTTTTTT.

This sequence joins TRBV6-1 and TRBJ2-3, with 8 bases fitting TRBD2. CDR1 and CDR2 (germline): MNHNS, SASEGT. The V segment lost 5 bases and the J segment 2 bases; nucleotides outside the gene matches: 9. The CDR3 is 16 residues long. The CDR3 DNA reads as TGTGCCAGCAGTCCAATAGCGGGGAGGGTCACAGATACGCAGTATTTT. Translated, it gives CASSPIAGRVTDTQYF.

V usage is TRBV5-1 and J usage is TRBJ1-5; 10 nucleotides align to TRBD1. J was trimmed by 0 bases and V by 8 bases; bases with no gene match: 5. The germline CDR1 and CDR2 sequences are SGHRS and YFSETQ. The CDR3 has 15 amino acids. The CDR3 loop reads CASRQGAGSNQPQHF. The DNA for the CDR3 is TGCGCCAGTAGACAGGGGGCAGGTAGCAATCAGCCCCAGCATTTT. Full variable domain (outside the CDR3, taken from reference TRBV5-1 and TRBJ1-5): KAGVTQTPRYLIKTRGQQVTLSCSPISGHRSVSWYQQTPGQGLQFLFEYFSETQRNKGNFPGRFSGRQFSNSRSEMNVSTLELGDSALYLCASRQGAGSNQPQHFGDGTRLSIL.

This clonotype has at least ten counts. The J gene is TRBJ2-7, the V gene TRBV28; D is ambiguous. The germline gives CDR1 MDHEN, CDR2 SYDVKM. V was clipped by 2 bases and J by 2 bases, with 10 bases between them. The CDR3 covers 14 residues. The CDR3 reads CASSLDKPTYEQYF. CDR3 sequence (DNA): TGTGCCAGCAGTTTAGACAAGCCTACCTACGAGCAGTACTTC.

The chain is built from TRBV12-3 or TRBV12-4 and TRBJ1-5, with D possibly TRBD1 on 5 matching bases. The CDR3 is made up of 16 amino acids. Trimming took off 2 bases at V and 3 bases at J, with 14 bases between the two ends. The CDR3 DNA sequence: TGTGCCAGCAGTTTACCCTACGACAGACCCAATCAGCCCCAGCATTTT. This gives the protein CASSLPYDRPNQPQHF.

This clonotype was detected many times. The chain has TRBV12-3 or TRBV12-4 and TRBJ1-4; D not certain. Trimming took 5 bases from V and 7 from J, leaving 11 bases between them. The CDR3 has 13 amino acids. The CDR3 reads CASSGLSGEKLFF. The CDR3 DNA follows: TGTGCCAGCAGTGGATTATCGGGTGAAAAACTGTTTTTT.

In this sample, this clonotype turned up many times. The chain combines TRBV4-2 with TRBJ2-3; maybe TRBD2 (7 bases). This CDR3 spans 15 amino acids. The V end was cut by 0 bases, the J end by 4 bases, with 11 bases between. Germline CDR1 and CDR2: LGHNA and YNFKEQ. Here the CDR3 reads CASSQDWGGADTQYF. CDR3 nucleotides: TGTGCCAGCAGCCAAGATTGGGGGGGCGCAGATACGCAGTATTTT.